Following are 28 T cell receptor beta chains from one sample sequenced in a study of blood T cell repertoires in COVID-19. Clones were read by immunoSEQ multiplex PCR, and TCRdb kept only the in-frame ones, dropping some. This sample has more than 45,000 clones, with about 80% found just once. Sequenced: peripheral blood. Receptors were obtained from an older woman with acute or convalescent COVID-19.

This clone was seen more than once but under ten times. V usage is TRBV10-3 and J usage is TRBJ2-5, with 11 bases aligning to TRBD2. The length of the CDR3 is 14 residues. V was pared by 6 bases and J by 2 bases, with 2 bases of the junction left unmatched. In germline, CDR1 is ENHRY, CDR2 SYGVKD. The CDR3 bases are TGTGCCATCAGCGTAGCGGGGGGGCAAGAGACCCAGTACTTC. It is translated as CAISVAGGQETQYF.

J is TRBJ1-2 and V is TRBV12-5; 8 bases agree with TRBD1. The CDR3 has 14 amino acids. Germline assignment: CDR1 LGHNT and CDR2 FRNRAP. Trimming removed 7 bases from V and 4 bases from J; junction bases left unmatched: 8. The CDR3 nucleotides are TGTGCTAGTGTCCGGGACAGGTACCTCTATGGCTACACCTTC. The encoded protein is CASVRDRYLYGYTF. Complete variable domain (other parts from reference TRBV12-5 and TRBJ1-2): DARVTQTPRHKVTEMGQEVTMRCQPILGHNTVFWYRQTMMQGLELLAYFRNRAPLDDSGMPKDRFSAEMPDATLATLKIQPSEPRDSAVYFCASVRDRYLYGYTFGSGTRLTVV.

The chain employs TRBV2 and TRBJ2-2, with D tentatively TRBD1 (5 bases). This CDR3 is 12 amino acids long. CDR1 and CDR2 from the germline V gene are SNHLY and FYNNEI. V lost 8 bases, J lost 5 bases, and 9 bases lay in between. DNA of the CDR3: TGTGCCAGCTCACAGGCGACCGGGGAGCTGTTTTTT. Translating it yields CASSQATGELFF.

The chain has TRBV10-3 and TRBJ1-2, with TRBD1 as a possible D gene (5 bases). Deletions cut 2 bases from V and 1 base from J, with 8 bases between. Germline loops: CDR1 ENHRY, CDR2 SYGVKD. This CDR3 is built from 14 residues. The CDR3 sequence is CAISEPTDNYGYTF. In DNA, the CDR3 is TGTGCCATCAGTGAGCCGACAGATAACTATGGCTACACCTTC.

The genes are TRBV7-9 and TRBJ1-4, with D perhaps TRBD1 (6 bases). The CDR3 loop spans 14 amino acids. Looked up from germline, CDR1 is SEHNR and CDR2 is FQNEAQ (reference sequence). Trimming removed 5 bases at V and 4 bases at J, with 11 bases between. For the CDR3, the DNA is TGTGCCAGCAGCCGTCTAGGGGGTAATGAAAAACTGTTTTTT. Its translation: CASSRLGGNEKLFF.

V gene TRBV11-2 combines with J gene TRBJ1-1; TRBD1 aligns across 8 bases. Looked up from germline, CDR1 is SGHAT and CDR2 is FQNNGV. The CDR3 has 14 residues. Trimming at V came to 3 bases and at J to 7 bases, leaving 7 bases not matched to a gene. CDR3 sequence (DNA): TGTGCCAGCAGCTTTATCCGGACAGGGCGTGAAGCTTTCTTT. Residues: CASSFIRTGREAFF. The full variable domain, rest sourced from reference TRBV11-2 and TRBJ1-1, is EAGVAQSPRYKIIEKRQSVAFWCNPISGHATLYWYQQILGQGPKLLIQFQNNGVVDDSQLPKDRFSAERLKGVDSTLKIQPAKLEDSAVYLCASSFIRTGREAFFGQGTRLTVV.

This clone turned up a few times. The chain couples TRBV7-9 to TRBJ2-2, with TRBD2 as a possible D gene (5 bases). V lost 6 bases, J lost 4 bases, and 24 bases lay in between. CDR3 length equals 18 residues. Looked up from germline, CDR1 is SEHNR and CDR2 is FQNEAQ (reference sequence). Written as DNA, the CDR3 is TGTGCCAGCAGTCTCCGGGGTTTGCTTACTGTTGGCACCGGGGAGCTGTTTTTT. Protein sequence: CASSLRGLLTVGTGELFF.

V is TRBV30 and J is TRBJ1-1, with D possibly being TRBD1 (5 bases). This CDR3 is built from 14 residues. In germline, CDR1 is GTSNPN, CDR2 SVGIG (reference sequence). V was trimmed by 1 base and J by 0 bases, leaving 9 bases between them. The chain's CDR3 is CAWSGTLMNTEAFF. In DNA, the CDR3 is TGTGCCTGGAGTGGGACATTGATGAACACTGAAGCTTTCTTT.

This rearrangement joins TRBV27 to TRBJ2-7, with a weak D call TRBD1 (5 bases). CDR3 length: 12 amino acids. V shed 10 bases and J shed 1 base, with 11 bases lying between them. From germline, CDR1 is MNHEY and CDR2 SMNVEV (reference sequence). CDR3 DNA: TGTGCCACTCAGGGCATTTCCTACGAGCAGTACTTC. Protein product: CATQGISYEQYF.

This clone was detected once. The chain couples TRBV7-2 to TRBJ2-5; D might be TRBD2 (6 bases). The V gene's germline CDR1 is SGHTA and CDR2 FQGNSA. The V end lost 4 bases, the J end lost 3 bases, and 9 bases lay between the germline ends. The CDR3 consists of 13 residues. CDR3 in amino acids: CASSSDYKETQYF. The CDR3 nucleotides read TGTGCCAGCAGCTCGGACTACAAAGAGACCCAGTACTTC.

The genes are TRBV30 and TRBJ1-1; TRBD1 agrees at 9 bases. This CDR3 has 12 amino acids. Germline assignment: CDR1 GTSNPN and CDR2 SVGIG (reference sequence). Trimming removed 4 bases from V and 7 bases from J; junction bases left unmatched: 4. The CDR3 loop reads CAWKTGGNEAFF. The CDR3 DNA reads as TGTGCCTGGAAAACAGGGGGCAATGAAGCTTTCTTT.

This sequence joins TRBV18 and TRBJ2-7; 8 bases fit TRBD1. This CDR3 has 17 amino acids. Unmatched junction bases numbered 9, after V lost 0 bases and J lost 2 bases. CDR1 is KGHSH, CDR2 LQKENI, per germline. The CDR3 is CASSPPEDRGKAYEQYF. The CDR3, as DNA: TGTGCCAGCTCACCACCGGAAGACAGGGGAAAGGCCTACGAGCAGTACTTC.

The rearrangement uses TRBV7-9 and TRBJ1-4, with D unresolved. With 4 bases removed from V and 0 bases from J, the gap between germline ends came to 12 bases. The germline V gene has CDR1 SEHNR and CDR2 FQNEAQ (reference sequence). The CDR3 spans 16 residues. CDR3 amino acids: CASSSRTTTTNEKLFF. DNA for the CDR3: TGTGCCAGCAGCTCTCGTACAACCACAACTAATGAAAAACTGTTTTTT.

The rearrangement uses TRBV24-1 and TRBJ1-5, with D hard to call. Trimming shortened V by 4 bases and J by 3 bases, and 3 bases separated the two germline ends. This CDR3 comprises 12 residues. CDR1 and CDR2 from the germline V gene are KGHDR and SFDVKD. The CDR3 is CATSDHNQPQHF. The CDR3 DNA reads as TGTGCCACCAGTGACCACAATCAGCCCCAGCATTTT.

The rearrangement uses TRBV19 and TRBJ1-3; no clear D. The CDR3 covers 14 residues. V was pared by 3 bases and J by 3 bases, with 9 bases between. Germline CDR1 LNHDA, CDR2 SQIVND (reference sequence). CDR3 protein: CASSINRGGNTIYF. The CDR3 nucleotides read TGTGCCAGTAGTATTAACCGCGGTGGAAACACCATATATTTT.

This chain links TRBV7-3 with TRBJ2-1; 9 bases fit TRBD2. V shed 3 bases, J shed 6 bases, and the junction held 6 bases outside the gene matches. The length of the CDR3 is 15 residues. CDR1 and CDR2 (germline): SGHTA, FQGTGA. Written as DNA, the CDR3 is TGTGCCAGCAGCTTCGGGCTAGCGGGGACCAATGAGCAGTTCTTC. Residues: CASSFGLAGTNEQFF.

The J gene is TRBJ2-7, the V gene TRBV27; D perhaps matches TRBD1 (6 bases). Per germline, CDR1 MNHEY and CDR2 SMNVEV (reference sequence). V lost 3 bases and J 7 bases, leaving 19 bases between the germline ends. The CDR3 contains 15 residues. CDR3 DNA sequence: TGTGCCAGCAGTTTCTCCCCCCAGGGGTTGGGAGAGCAGTACTTC. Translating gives CASSFSPQGLGEQYF.

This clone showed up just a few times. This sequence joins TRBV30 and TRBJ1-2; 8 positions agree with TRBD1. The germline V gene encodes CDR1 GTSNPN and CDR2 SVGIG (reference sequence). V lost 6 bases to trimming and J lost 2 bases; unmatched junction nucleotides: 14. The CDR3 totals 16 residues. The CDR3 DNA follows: TGTGCCTGCTCCTCCGGTACAGGGGGTTTAAACTATGGCTACACCTTC. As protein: CACSSGTGGLNYGYTF.

The CDR3 loop reads CAWSAGSSNIQYF. The CDR3 DNA reads TGTGCCTGGAGTGCCGGTTCGTCCAACATTCAGTACTTC. This chain joins TRBV30 and TRBJ2-4; no clear D. In germline, CDR1 is GTSNPN, CDR2 SVGIG (reference sequence). The CDR3 sequence is 13 residues long. V was cut by 1 base and J by 7 bases, with 11 bases left in between.

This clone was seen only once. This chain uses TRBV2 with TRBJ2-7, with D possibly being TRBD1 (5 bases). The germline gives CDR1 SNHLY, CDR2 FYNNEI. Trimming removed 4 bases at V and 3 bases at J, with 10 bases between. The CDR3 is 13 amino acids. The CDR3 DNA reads TGTGCCAGCAGTGTCCCAGGACACTACGAGCAGTACTTC. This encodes CASSVPGHYEQYF.

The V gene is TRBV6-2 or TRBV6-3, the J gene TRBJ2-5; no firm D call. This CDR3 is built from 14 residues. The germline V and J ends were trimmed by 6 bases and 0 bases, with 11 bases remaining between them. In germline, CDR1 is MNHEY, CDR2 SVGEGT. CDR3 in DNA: TGTGCCAGCAGCTCGTTCCTAGACCAAGAGACCCAGTACTTC. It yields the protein CASSSFLDQETQYF.

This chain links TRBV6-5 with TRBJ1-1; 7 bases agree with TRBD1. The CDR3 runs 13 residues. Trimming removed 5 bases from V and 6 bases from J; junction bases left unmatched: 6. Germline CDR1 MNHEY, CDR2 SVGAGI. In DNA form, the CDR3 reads TGTGCCAGCAGTAGCAGGGGGACTTCTGAAGCTTTCTTT. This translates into CASSSRGTSEAFF.

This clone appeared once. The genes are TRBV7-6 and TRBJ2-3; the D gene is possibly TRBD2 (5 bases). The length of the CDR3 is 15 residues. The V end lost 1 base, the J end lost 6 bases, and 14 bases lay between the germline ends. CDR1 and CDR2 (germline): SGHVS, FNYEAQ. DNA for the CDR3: TGTGCCAGCAGCTTAGGGGAGTCCTTCACCGATACGCAGTATTTT. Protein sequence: CASSLGESFTDTQYF.

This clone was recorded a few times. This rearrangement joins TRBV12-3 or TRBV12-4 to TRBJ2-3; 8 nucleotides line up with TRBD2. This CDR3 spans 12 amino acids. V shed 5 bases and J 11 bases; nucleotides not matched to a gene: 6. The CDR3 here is CASSNRGGMQYF. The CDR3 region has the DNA TGTGCCAGCAGTAACCGGGGGGGTATGCAGTATTTT.

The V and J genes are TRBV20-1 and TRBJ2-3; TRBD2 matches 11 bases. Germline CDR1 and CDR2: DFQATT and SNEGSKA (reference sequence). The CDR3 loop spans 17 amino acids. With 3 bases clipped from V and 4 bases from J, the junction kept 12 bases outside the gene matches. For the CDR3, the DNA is TGCAGTGCTAGTGGTTCGATAGCGGGGGGGCGGTCAGATACGCAGTATTTT. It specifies CSASGSIAGGRSDTQYF.

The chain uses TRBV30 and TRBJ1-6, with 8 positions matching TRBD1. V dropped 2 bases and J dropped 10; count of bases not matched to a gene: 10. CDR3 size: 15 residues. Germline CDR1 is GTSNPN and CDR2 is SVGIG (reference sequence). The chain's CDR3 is CAWSLTGGSPSPLHF. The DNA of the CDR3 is TGTGCCTGGAGTCTTACAGGGGGATCCCCCTCACCCCTCCACTTT.

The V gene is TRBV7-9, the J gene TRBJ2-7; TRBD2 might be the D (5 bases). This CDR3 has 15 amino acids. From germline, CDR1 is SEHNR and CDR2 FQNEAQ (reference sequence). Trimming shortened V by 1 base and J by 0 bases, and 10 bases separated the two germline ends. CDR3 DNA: TGTGCCAGCAGCTTAGACGAGGGCAGCTCCTACGAGCAGTACTTC. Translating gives CASSLDEGSSYEQYF. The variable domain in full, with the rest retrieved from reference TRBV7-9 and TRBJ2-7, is DTGVSQNPRHKITKRGQNVTFRCDPISEHNRLYWYRQTLGQGPEFLTYFQNEAQLEKSRLLSDRFSAERPKGSFSTLEIQRTEQGDSAMYLCASSLDEGSSYEQYFGPGTRLTVT.

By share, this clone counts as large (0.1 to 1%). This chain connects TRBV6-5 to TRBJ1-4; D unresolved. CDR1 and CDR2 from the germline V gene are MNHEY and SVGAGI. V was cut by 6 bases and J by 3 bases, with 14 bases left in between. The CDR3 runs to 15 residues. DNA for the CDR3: TGTGCCAGCAGCCGGGCCAGCGGGGCTAATGAAAAACTGTTTTTT. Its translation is CASSRASGANEKLFF.